These T cell receptor beta chains were read from a single sample in a study of CD8+ T cells in alopecia areata. This table comes from immunoSEQ multiplex PCR, and its TCRdb copy is limited to in-frame clones, with some not included. Here the sample spans more than 95,000 clones, around 45% being singletons. What was sequenced was NKG2D-low CD8+ T cells sorted from blood. Receptors were obtained from a human donor with alopecia areata. Each CDR3 is given with its conserved first and last residue. The order of the fields is clone size, D gene, J gene, V gene, CDR3 protein, CDR3 DNA. A D gene is named only where the DNA matches it firmly. Not every row has a clone size; where given, it reads once, few, many or a size class.

few | . | TRBJ2-3 | TRBV29-1 | CSVEGGSTDTQYF | TGCAGCGTTGAGGGCGGGAGCACAGATACGCAGTATTTT
. | TRBD1 | TRBJ2-3 | TRBV7-8 | CASNLEGADTQYF | TGTGCCAGCAATCTCGAGGGGGCGGATACGCAGTATTTT
. | . | TRBJ2-3 | TRBV27 | CAAANGIGTDTQYF | TGTGCCGCAGCGAACGGGATCGGCACAGATACGCAGTATTTT
. | . | TRBJ2-2 | TRBV2 | CASRMAGELFF | TGTGCCAGCCGCATGGCCGGGGAGCTGTTTTTT
. | . | TRBJ2-7 | TRBV9 | CASSVDLGLYEQYF | TGTGCCAGCAGCGTAGATCTGGGTTTGTACGAGCAGTACTTC
. | . | TRBJ2-1 | TRBV2 | CASVGGSEQFF | TGTGCCAGCGTAGGGGGAAGTGAGCAGTTCTTC
. | . | TRBJ1-2 | TRBV29-1 | CSVPQGARGYTF | TGCAGCGTACCACAGGGAGCTCGTGGCTACACCTTC
. | . | TRBJ2-7 | TRBV6-5 | CASGRALYEQYF | TGTGCCAGCGGCAGGGCCCTCTACGAGCAGTACTTC
. | . | TRBJ2-3 | TRBV7-9 | CASSILVGPDTQYF | TGTGCCAGCAGCATCCTGGTGGGACCCGATACGCAGTATTTT
few | TRBD1 | TRBJ2-3 | TRBV28 | CASTQDRGSTDTQYF | TGTGCCAGCACCCAGGACAGGGGCAGCACAGATACGCAGTATTTT
. | . | TRBJ2-5 | TRBV29-1 | CSVDGRGETQYF | TGCAGCGTTGACGGAAGGGGCGAGACCCAGTACTTC
once | . | TRBJ2-1 | TRBV2 | CASSGDAQWAHEQFF | TGTGCCAGCAGTGGGGACGCACAATGGGCCCATGAGCAGTTCTTC
few | . | TRBJ2-1 | TRBV27 | CASGPGLGLYNEQFF | TGTGCCAGCGGCCCGGGGTTGGGATTATACAATGAGCAGTTCTTC
. | . | TRBJ2-7 | TRBV28 | CASSSDGYEQYF | TGTGCCAGCAGTTCGGACGGGTACGAGCAGTACTTC
. | TRBD2 | TRBJ2-1 | TRBV2 | CASSVAGVSYNEQFF | TGTGCCAGCAGTGTAGCGGGGGTTTCATACAATGAGCAGTTCTTC
few | TRBD1 | TRBJ2-7 | TRBV28 | CASSLGTVPWEQYF | TGTGCCAGCAGTCTCGGGACAGTCCCGTGGGAGCAGTACTTC
. | TRBD2 | TRBJ2-2 | TRBV30 | CASQKAGDSTGELFF | TGTGCCTCCCAGAAAGCGGGGGACTCCACCGGGGAGCTGTTTTTT
few | . | TRBJ2-7 | TRBV29-1 | CSVEDPFNYEQYF | TGCAGCGTTGAAGACCCCTTCAACTACGAGCAGTACTTC
. | . | TRBJ1-1 | TRBV27 | CASSYRGTEAFF | TGTGCCAGCAGCTATAGGGGCACTGAAGCTTTCTTT
. | . | TRBJ2-7 | TRBV29-1 | CSTGDEYEQYF | TGCAGCACGGGGGATGAATACGAGCAGTACTTC
few | . | TRBJ2-6 | TRBV29-1 | CSVVSPLDVLTF | TGCAGCGTTGTTAGCCCATTGGACGTCCTGACTTTC
. | TRBD2 | TRBJ2-1 | TRBV19 | CATTGSGDNNEQFF | TGTGCCACCACCGGAAGCGGGGATAACAATGAGCAGTTCTTC
. | . | TRBJ2-7 | TRBV29-1 | CSVHTAGTLDYEQYF | TGCAGCGTTCATACGGCCGGGACACTTGATTACGAGCAGTACTTC
medium-sized | . | TRBJ2-7 | TRBV15 | CATSRDREGAEQYF | TGTGCCACCAGCAGAGATCGCGAGGGCGCTGAGCAGTACTTC
. | . | TRBJ2-7 | TRBV29-1 | CSGEDGFYEQYF | TGCAGCGGCGAGGACGGATTCTACGAGCAGTACTTC
. | . | TRBJ2-4 | TRBV29-1 | CSFEQVAAKNIQYF | TGCAGCTTTGAACAGGTTGCAGCCAAAAACATTCAGTACTTC
few | . | TRBJ2-5 | TRBV29-1 | CSVEVETQYF | TGCAGCGTTGAGGTGGAGACCCAGTACTTC
. | . | TRBJ2-7 | TRBV29-1 | CSVDREGVYEQYF | TGCAGCGTTGACCGGGAAGGGGTTTACGAGCAGTACTTC
. | . | TRBJ2-5 | TRBV29-1 | CSVEVRETQYF | TGCAGCGTTGAAGTACGAGAGACCCAGTACTTC
. | . | TRBJ2-1 | TRBV29-1 | CSVDGLDEQFF | TGCAGCGTTGACGGCTTGGATGAGCAGTTCTTC
. | TRBD1 | TRBJ2-2 | TRBV29-1 | CSVRQGDTGELFF | TGCAGCGTAAGACAGGGGGACACCGGGGAGCTGTTTTTT
. | . | TRBJ2-7 | TRBV29-1 | CSVDSGTEDEQYF | TGCAGCGTTGATAGCGGGACAGAAGACGAGCAGTACTTC
. | TRBD2 | TRBJ2-5 | TRBV4-1 | CASSPSAGGETQYF | TGCGCCAGCAGCCCTTCCGCGGGAGGAGAGACCCAGTACTTC
. | . | TRBJ1-2 | TRBV19 | CASTDGGRDGYTF | TGTGCCAGTACCGACGGGGGGAGAGATGGCTACACCTTC
few | . | TRBJ1-2 | TRBV29-1 | CSVEGLVGNNYGYTF | TGCAGCGTTGAGGGCTTAGTAGGGAACAACTATGGCTACACCTTC
. | TRBD1 | TRBJ2-5 | TRBV7-9 | CASSSGQGIWETQYF | TGTGCCAGCAGCTCGGGACAGGGGATTTGGGAGACCCAGTACTTC
few | TRBD1 | TRBJ2-7 | TRBV29-1 | CSVEGTGEAYEQYF | TGCAGCGTTGAGGGGACAGGGGAGGCCTACGAGCAGTACTTC
. | . | TRBJ1-5 | TRBV28 | CASSLWSEPQHF | TGTGCCAGCAGTTTATGGTCGGAGCCCCAGCATTTT
. | TRBD2 | TRBJ2-1 | TRBV30 | CAWSFSGGVYNEQFF | TGTGCCTGGAGTTTTAGCGGGGGGGTGTACAATGAGCAGTTCTTC
. | . | TRBJ1-2 | TRBV29-1 | CSVEGGGLYYGYTF | TGCAGCGTTGAAGGGGGGGGCCTCTACTATGGCTACACCTTC
few | TRBD1 | TRBJ2-7 | TRBV18 | CASSLGQGDYEQYF | TGTGCCAGCTCTCTAGGACAGGGTGACTACGAGCAGTACTTC